Following are 30 T cell receptor beta chains from one sample sequenced in a study of cytomegalovirus exposure and HLA in healthy donors. Primers: 60 Vbeta forward and 13 Jbeta reverse. Libraries were prepared by immunoSEQ multiplex PCR; TCRdb keeps only in-frame clonotypes and omits some of them. The table includes some 130,000 clones, 60% to 75% detected once. The sequenced sample consisted of PBMCs. The receptors here all came from a human donor in good health.

This clone was seen a few times. V usage is TRBV5-4 and J usage is TRBJ2-3, with 8 bases lining up with TRBD2. The V segment lost 4 bases and the J segment 1 base; nucleotides outside the gene matches: 5. This CDR3 is 15 amino acids long. Germline CDR1 and CDR2: SGHNT and YYREEE (reference sequence). CDR3 nucleotides: TGTGCCAGCAGCCCGGGGGGGTTAGGCACAGATACGCAGTATTTT. It is translated as CASSPGGLGTDTQYF.

The chain couples TRBV5-1 to TRBJ2-2, with D possibly matching TRBD2 (6 bases). Trimming took off 4 bases at V and 5 bases at J, with 12 bases between the two ends. Germline V gives CDR1 SGHRS, CDR2 YFSETQ. CDR3 length: 14 residues. CDR3 sequence (DNA): TGCGCCAGCAGCCGGGACTTCGAAACCGGGGAGCTGTTTTTT. This translates into CASSRDFETGELFF.

The chain uses TRBV5-4 and TRBJ1-5; TRBD1 agrees at 7 bases. The junction had 5 bases not matched to a gene; V was cut back by 0 bases and J by 5 bases. Germline CDR1 and CDR2: SGHNT and YYREEE (reference sequence). This CDR3 region has 15 residues. In DNA, the CDR3 is TGTGCCAGCAGCTTGGGCCCTGACAGGGATCAGCCCCAGCATTTT. It codes for CASSLGPDRDQPQHF.

V and J are TRBV28 and TRBJ1-1, with D tentatively TRBD1 (5 bases). The CDR3 sequence is 15 residues long. Germline CDR1 MDHEN, CDR2 SYDVKM. With 1 base removed from V and 1 base from J, the gap between germline ends came to 10 bases. The CDR3 DNA reads TGTGCCAGCAGTTTATTTACAGGCCAGAACACTGAAGCTTTCTTT. It translates to CASSLFTGQNTEAFF.

The V call is TRBV29-1, the J call TRBJ2-3, with 9 bases lining up with TRBD2. The CDR3 runs to 16 residues. CDR1 is SQVTM, CDR2 ANQGSEA, per germline. V shed 3 bases, J shed 2 bases, and the junction held 9 bases outside the gene matches. CDR3 bases: TGCAGCGTTGAGCCACCAGCGGGACTAGCCACAGATACGCAGTATTTT. Residues: CSVEPPAGLATDTQYF.

The chain links TRBV6-1 to TRBJ2-1; weak D call: TRBD2 (7 bases). The V gene's germline CDR1 is MNHNS and CDR2 SASEGT. Between the trimmed V and J ends, which lost 3 bases and 1 base, there was a span of 22 bases. The CDR3 is 19 residues long. The CDR3: CASSDLAGASGISYNEQFF. CDR3 nucleotides: TGTGCCAGCAGTGATCTCGCAGGGGCTAGCGGTATATCCTACAATGAGCAGTTCTTC.

The rearrangement uses TRBV29-1 and TRBJ2-1; 7 bases are a match to TRBD2. Germline V gene sequence: CDR1 SQVTM, CDR2 ANQGSEA. The CDR3 totals 15 residues. The V gene end was trimmed by 4 bases and the J gene end by 8 bases; junction bases not matched to a gene: 14. The CDR3 DNA follows: TGCAGCGTTGTCGGTCGTACTAGCGAGGCTGATGAGCAGTTCTTC. It translates to CSVVGRTSEADEQFF.

There are a few counts of this clone. The chain uses TRBV7-2 and TRBJ1-3; 7 bases match TRBD1. Germline assignment: CDR1 SGHTA and CDR2 FQGNSA. The J segment lost 0 bases and the V segment lost 5 bases, leaving 13 bases of the junction unmatched. The CDR3 extends over 18 amino acids. CDR3 residues: CASSLYRSGTASGNTIYF. Written as DNA, the CDR3 is TGTGCCAGCAGCCTCTACCGATCCGGGACAGCCTCTGGAAACACCATATATTTT. The complete variable domain, with remaining parts taken from reference TRBV7-2 and TRBJ1-3, reads GAGVSQSPSNKVTEKGKDVELRCDPISGHTALYWYRQSLGQGLEFLIYFQGNSAPDKSGLPSDRFSAERTGGSVSTLTIQRTQQEDSAVYLCASSLYRSGTASGNTIYFGEGSWLTVV.

J is TRBJ2-5 and V is TRBV7-6; 12 positions agree with TRBD2. From germline, CDR1 is SGHVS and CDR2 FNYEAQ. CDR3 length: 15 amino acids. J lost 4 bases, V lost 5 bases, and 5 bases had no gene match. The CDR3 DNA follows: TGTGCCAGCAGCACACTAGCGGGAGGTGGAGAGACCCAGTACTTC. It is translated as CASSTLAGGGETQYF.

A few counts support this clone. V usage is TRBV2 and J usage is TRBJ1-2, with 10 positions matching TRBD1. Germline V lookup: CDR1 SNHLY, CDR2 FYNNEI. The CDR3 runs to 17 residues. The junction had 14 bases not matched to a gene; V was cut back by 4 bases and J by 6 bases. The CDR3 spells CASSGDRGLRTVDGYTF. CDR3 in DNA: TGTGCCAGCAGTGGGGACAGGGGTCTTCGCACCGTGGATGGCTACACCTTC.

The chain employs TRBV7-8 and TRBJ2-7, with 9 bases aligning to TRBD1. After removal of 6 bases from V and 1 base from J, the junction contained 4 bases not matched to a gene. The CDR3 length is 14 residues. CDR1 and CDR2 from the germline V gene are SGHVS and FQNEAQ. The CDR3 region has the DNA TGTGCCAGCAGTTACGGGACAGGGTCCTACGAGCAGTACTTC. Its translation is CASSYGTGSYEQYF. Filled out from reference TRBV7-8 and TRBJ2-7, the complete variable domain reads GAGVSQSPRYKVAKRGQDVALRCDPISGHVSLFWYQQALGQGPEFLTYFQNEAQLDKSGLPSDRFFAERPEGSVSTLKIQRTQQEDSAVYLCASSYGTGSYEQYFGPGTRLTVT.

In the case of this clone: This CDR3 is also generated by other DNA sequences in the sample. V and J are TRBV7-2 and TRBJ1-5; perhaps TRBD1 as D (5 bases). Germline V gene data show CDR1 as SGHTA and CDR2 as FQGNSA. The CDR3 is made up of 13 amino acids. Trimming shortened V by 5 bases and J by 6 bases, and 11 bases separated the two germline ends. In DNA, the CDR3 is TGTGCCAGCAGCCCTCGGGGGGGTCAGCCCCAGCATTTT. Protein product: CASSPRGGQPQHF.

This sequence joins TRBV27 and TRBJ2-7; TRBD2 agrees at 8 bases. The ends lost 7 bases at V and 5 bases at J; junction bases unmatched: 10. The CDR3 has 14 residues. Germline CDR1 is MNHEY and CDR2 is SMNVEV (reference sequence). The chain's CDR3 is CASTDRAGEDEQYF. DNA for the CDR3: TGTGCCAGCACCGATCGAGCGGGAGAGGACGAGCAGTACTTC.

The chain couples TRBV7-8 to TRBJ2-7, with 10 nucleotides matching TRBD2. V was clipped by 5 bases and J by 4 bases; unmatched bases: 5. The CDR3 totals 14 residues. Germline loops: CDR1 SGHVS, CDR2 FQNEAQ. The CDR3 spells CASSRTSGMYEQYF. In DNA form, the CDR3 reads TGTGCCAGCAGCCGAACTAGCGGGATGTACGAGCAGTACTTC.

V and J are TRBV12-5 and TRBJ2-7, with 8 bases fitting TRBD1. Germline V gene lookup returns CDR1 LGHNT and CDR2 FRNRAP. The CDR3 is 13 residues long. V dropped 5 bases and J dropped 6; count of bases not matched to a gene: 6. The CDR3 reads CASGRTGMGEQYF. The CDR3 coding sequence is TGTGCTAGTGGTCGGACAGGGATGGGCGAGCAGTACTTC.

V is TRBV6-4 and J is TRBJ2-5; D is ambiguous. Germline V CDR1 and CDR2: MRHNA, SNTAGT. Trimming removed 4 bases from V and 5 bases from J, with 11 bases in between. CDR3 length: 13 residues. The CDR3 is CASSAVSGETQYF. Here the CDR3 DNA reads TGTGCCAGCAGTGCGGTATCCGGGGAGACCCAGTACTTC.

J is TRBJ2-2 and V is TRBV19; 7 nucleotides line up with TRBD1. V gave up 7 bases and J gave up 4 bases; unmatched junction bases: 9. The CDR3 is 15 amino acids. CDR1 and CDR2 (germline): LNHDA, SQIVND (reference sequence). The CDR3 loop is CASKETGIFTGELFF. The CDR3 nucleotides read TGTGCCAGTAAGGAGACAGGGATCTTCACCGGGGAGCTGTTTTTT. Combining the CDR3 with reference TRBV19 and TRBJ2-2 gives the whole variable domain DGGITQSPKYLFRKEGQNVTLSCEQNLNHDAMYWYRQDPGQGLRLIYYSQIVNDFQKGDIAEGYSVSREKKESFPLTVTSAQKNPTAFYLCASKETGIFTGELFFGEGSRLTVL.

V gene TRBV5-6 combines with J gene TRBJ2-7; 9 bases line up with TRBD1. V dropped 3 bases and J dropped 9; count of bases not matched to a gene: 16. Germline V CDR1 and CDR2: SGHDT, YYEEEE. The CDR3 is 16 residues long. CDR3 sequence: CASSWTQQGALGGQYF. CDR3 nucleotide sequence: TGTGCCAGCAGCTGGACCCAACAGGGGGCGCTGGGTGGGCAGTACTTC.

The chain couples TRBV6-1 to TRBJ1-5; D is possibly TRBD1 (5 bases). CDR1 and CDR2 (germline): MNHNS, SASEGT. Deletions cut 6 bases from V and 7 bases from J, with 19 bases between. The CDR3 has 15 amino acids. The DNA for the CDR3 is TGTGCCAGCAGGGGGCCCAGGACCTCCTTACAGCCCCAGCATTTT. This encodes CASRGPRTSLQPQHF.

This clone is a singleton in its sample. The CDR3 nucleotides are TGTGCCAGCAGCTTGGCGGGTAGCGGGACCGGGGAGACCCAGTACTTC. It is translated as CASSLAGSGTGETQYF. The genes are TRBV5-4 and TRBJ2-5; TRBD2 matches 8 bases. V lost 0 bases and J lost 5; bases outside the gene matches: 9. The germline V gene encodes CDR1 SGHNT and CDR2 YYREEE (reference sequence). This CDR3 region has 16 residues.

The chain recombines TRBV9 with TRBJ2-6; 7 bases are shared with TRBD2. Germline trimming cut 4 bases from V and 2 bases from J; bases unmatched to any gene: 3. The CDR3 is 15 amino acids. The germline V gene encodes CDR1 SGDLS and CDR2 YYNGEE. The CDR3 DNA follows: TGTGCCAGCAGCCCCGGGGGGACTGGGGCCAACGTCCTGACTTTC. Protein: CASSPGGTGANVLTF.

A few counts support this clone. The rearrangement joins TRBV9 to TRBJ1-5; tentatively, D is TRBD1 (5 bases). The CDR3 loop spans 15 amino acids. V lost 4 bases and J lost 3, with 14 bases in between. Germline CDR1 is SGDLS and CDR2 is YYNGEE. The DNA of the CDR3 is TGTGCCAGCAGCTTCGGACACCAGACCAATCAGCCCCAGCATTTT. The encoded protein is CASSFGHQTNQPQHF.

This clone was counted between two and nine times. The gene calls are TRBV5-1 and TRBJ2-1, with 11 bases that match TRBD2. From germline, CDR1 is SGHRS and CDR2 YFSETQ. The CDR3 covers 16 residues. With 1 base clipped from V and 3 bases from J, the junction kept 3 bases outside the gene matches. The CDR3, as DNA: TGCGCCAGCAGCTTGCCGACTAGCGGGGTCTACAATGAGCAGTTCTTC. Residues: CASSLPTSGVYNEQFF.

This clone has more than one count but fewer than ten. The rearrangement links TRBV7-3 to TRBJ1-2; D not resolved. Deletions cut 0 bases from V and 4 bases from J, with 6 bases between. The CDR3 has 13 amino acids. The germline V gene has CDR1 SGHTA and CDR2 FQGTGA. CDR3 DNA sequence: TGTGCCAGCAGCTTAACGTCAGGCTATGGCTACACCTTC. It translates to CASSLTSGYGYTF.

A few counts support this clone. The V and J genes are TRBV6-1 and TRBJ1-1, with D perhaps matching TRBD1 (5 bases). Germline V CDR1 and CDR2: MNHNS, SASEGT. This CDR3 region has 16 residues. The V gene lost 0 bases and the J gene lost 4 bases, with 15 bases spanning the gap. The CDR3 nucleotides read TGTGCCAGCAGTGAAGCCTCGGCTTTCCAGGGCACTGAAGCTTTCTTT. Residues: CASSEASAFQGTEAFF.

The chain carries TRBV6-1 and TRBJ2-7; no definite D call. With 0 bases removed from V and 4 bases from J, the gap between germline ends came to 7 bases. Germline V CDR1 and CDR2: MNHNS, SASEGT. The CDR3 covers 13 residues. The DNA of the CDR3 is TGTGCCAGCAGTGAAGCTAGTACGTACGAGCAGTACTTC. Translation gives CASSEASTYEQYF.

This clone has a single count. The chain is built from TRBV11-2 and TRBJ2-7; 8 positions match TRBD2. Per germline, CDR1 SGHAT and CDR2 FQNNGV. The junction had 7 bases not matched to a gene; V was cut back by 5 bases and J by 4 bases. The CDR3 is made up of 14 amino acids. The CDR3 reads CASSPEAGVYEQYF. The DNA for the CDR3 is TGTGCCAGCAGCCCAGAAGCGGGGGTATACGAGCAGTACTTC.

The rearrangement joins TRBV28 to TRBJ2-1; 7 nucleotides match TRBD2. V lost 2 bases to trimming and J lost 8 bases; unmatched junction nucleotides: 3. CDR3 length: 13 residues. The germline V gene has CDR1 MDHEN and CDR2 SYDVKM. CDR3 sequence: CASSLMAGDEQFF. CDR3 in DNA: TGTGCCAGCAGTTTAATGGCGGGGGATGAGCAGTTCTTC.

This chain joins TRBV7-9 and TRBJ2-7; 8 nucleotides agree with TRBD1. The CDR3 extends over 14 amino acids. V lost 5 bases and J lost 0; bases outside the gene matches: 3. In germline, CDR1 is SEHNR, CDR2 FQNEAQ (reference sequence). The CDR3 reads CASSTGQGSYEQYF. CDR3 nucleotides: TGTGCCAGCAGCACCGGACAGGGCTCCTACGAGCAGTACTTC.

The chain links TRBV15 to TRBJ2-1; TRBD2 agrees at 10 bases. The V segment lost 2 bases and the J segment 2 bases; nucleotides outside the gene matches: 6. This CDR3 is built from 17 residues. Germline V gene data show CDR1 as LNHNV and CDR2 as YYDKDF (reference sequence). CDR3 nucleotides: TGTGCCACCAGCAGATTTCCAGGACTAGCGGCCTACAATGAGCAGTTCTTC. Translating gives CATSRFPGLAAYNEQFF.